The source of this TCR beta chain is a study of cytomegalovirus exposure and HLA in healthy donors. The protocol was immunoSEQ multiplex PCR, while the TCRdb copy is restricted to in-frame clones and leaves out a portion. Counted here are 130,000 to 150,000 clones, about four fifths occurring once; the ten biggest clones make up roughly 1.4%. The germline V gene encodes CDR1 SGHTA and CDR2 FQGNSA. The V segment lost 1 base and the J segment 7 bases; nucleotides outside the gene matches: 11. The CDR3 loop spans 19 amino acids. The donors belonged to the approximately 120-subject validation cohort, separate from the roughly 600-subject first cohort.

Sequenced: PBMCs. The chain joins TRBV7-2 to TRBJ2-3, with TRBD2 matching 16 bases. This clonotype was obtained from a woman in her thirties in good health and CMV-seronegative. CDR3 loop: CASSLVAVPGLAGGHTQYF. The CDR3 nucleotides read TGTGCCAGCAGCTTAGTAGCCGTACCGGGACTAGCGGGGGGGCATACGCAGTATTTT.